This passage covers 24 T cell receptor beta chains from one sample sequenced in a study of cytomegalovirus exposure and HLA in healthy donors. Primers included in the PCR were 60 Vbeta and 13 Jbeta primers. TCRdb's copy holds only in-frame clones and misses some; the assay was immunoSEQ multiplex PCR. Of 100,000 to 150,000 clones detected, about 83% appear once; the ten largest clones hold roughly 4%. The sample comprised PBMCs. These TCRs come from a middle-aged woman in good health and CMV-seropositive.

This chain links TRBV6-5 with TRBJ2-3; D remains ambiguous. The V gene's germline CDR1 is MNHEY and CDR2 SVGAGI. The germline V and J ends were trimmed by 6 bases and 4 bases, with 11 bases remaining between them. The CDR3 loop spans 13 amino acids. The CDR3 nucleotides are TGTGCCAGCAGAGTGGGCCCGTCAGATACGCAGTATTTT. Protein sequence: CASRVGPSDTQYF.

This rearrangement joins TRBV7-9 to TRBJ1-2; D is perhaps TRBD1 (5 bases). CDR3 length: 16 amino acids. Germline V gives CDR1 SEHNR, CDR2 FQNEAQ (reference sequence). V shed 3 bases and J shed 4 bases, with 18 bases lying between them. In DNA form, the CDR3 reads TGTGCCAGCAGCTTCATTAGGGGACTACTATCCTATGGCTACACCTTC. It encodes CASSFIRGLLSYGYTF.

The CDR3 DNA reads TGTGCCAGTAGTATACGGCAGGGGGTGACAGATACGCAGTATTTT. Its protein product is CASSIRQGVTDTQYF. This chain links TRBV19 with TRBJ2-3; 7 nucleotides align to TRBD1. The CDR3 extends over 15 amino acids. J lost 3 bases, V lost 2 bases, and 5 bases had no gene match. Germline CDR1 reads LNHDA; CDR2 reads SQIVND (reference sequence).

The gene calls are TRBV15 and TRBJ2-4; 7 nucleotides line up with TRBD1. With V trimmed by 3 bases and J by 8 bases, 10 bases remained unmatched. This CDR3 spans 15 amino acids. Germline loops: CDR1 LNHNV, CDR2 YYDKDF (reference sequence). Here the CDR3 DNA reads TGTGCCACCAGCAGCGCTGCAGGGGGTGGGGACATTCAGTACTTC. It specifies CATSSAAGGGDIQYF.

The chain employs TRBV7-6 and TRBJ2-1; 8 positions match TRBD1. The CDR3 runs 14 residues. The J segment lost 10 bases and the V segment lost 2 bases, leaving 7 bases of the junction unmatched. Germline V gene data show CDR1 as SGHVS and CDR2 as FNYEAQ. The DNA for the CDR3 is TGTGCCAGCAGCTTATCCCTAGGACAGGGAGAGCAGTTCTTC. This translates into CASSLSLGQGEQFF.

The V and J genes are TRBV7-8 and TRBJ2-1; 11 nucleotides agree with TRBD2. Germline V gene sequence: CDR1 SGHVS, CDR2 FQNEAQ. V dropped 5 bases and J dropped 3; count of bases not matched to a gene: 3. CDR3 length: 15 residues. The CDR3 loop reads CASSPGLAVYNEQFF. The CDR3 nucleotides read TGTGCCAGCAGCCCGGGACTAGCGGTCTACAATGAGCAGTTCTTC. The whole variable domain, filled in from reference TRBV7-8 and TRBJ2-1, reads GAGVSQSPRYKVAKRGQDVALRCDPISGHVSLFWYQQALGQGPEFLTYFQNEAQLDKSGLPSDRFFAERPEGSVSTLKIQRTQQEDSAVYLCASSPGLAVYNEQFFGPGTRLTVL.

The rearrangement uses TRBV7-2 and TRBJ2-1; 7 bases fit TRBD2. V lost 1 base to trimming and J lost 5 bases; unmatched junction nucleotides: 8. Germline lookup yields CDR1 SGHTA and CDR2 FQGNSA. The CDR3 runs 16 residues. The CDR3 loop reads CASSLVGGLYDNEQFF. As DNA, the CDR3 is TGTGCCAGCAGCTTAGTCGGGGGGTTATACGACAATGAGCAGTTCTTC.

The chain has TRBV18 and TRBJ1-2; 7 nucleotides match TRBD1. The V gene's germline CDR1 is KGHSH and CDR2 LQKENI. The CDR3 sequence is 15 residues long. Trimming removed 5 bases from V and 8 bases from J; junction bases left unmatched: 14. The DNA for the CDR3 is TGTGCCAGCTCAAGAGGACAGGCCCAGGAGGAGGGCTACACCTTC. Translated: CASSRGQAQEEGYTF.

The CDR3 loop reads CASTMDYLSSYNEQFF. The DNA of the CDR3 is TGTGCCAGCACCATGGACTACCTTAGCTCCTACAATGAGCAGTTCTTC. This chain joins TRBV2 and TRBJ2-1, with D possibly being TRBD2 (6 bases). This CDR3 comprises 16 residues. Trimming took off 7 bases at V and 0 bases at J, with 16 bases between the two ends. In germline, CDR1 is SNHLY, CDR2 FYNNEI.

CDR3 DNA: TGTGCCAGCTCACCTCCCTTAAGGACAAAGATCTACGAGCAGTACTTC. Its translation: CASSPPLRTKIYEQYF. This chain links TRBV18 with TRBJ2-7, with a possible D match to TRBD1 (5 bases). The germline V and J ends were trimmed by 3 bases and 3 bases, with 18 bases remaining between them. This CDR3 has 16 residues. Germline-derived CDR1 and CDR2 are KGHSH and LQKENI.

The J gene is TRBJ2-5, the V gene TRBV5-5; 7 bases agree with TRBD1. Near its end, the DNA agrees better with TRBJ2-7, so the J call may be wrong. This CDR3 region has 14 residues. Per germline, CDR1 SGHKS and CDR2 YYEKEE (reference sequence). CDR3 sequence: CASSLTGSSYEQYF. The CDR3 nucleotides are TGTGCCAGCAGTTTGACAGGGAGCTCCTACGAGCAGTACTTC.

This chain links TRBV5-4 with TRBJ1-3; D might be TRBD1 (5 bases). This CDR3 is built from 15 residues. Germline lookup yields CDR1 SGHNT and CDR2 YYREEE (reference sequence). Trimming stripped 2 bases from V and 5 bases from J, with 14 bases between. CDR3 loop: CASSLLQDGRNTIYF. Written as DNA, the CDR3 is TGTGCCAGCAGCTTATTACAGGATGGGAGAAACACCATATATTTT. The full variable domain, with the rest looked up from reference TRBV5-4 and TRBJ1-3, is ETGVTQSPTHLIKTRGQQVTLRCSSQSGHNTVSWYQQALGQGPQFIFQYYREEENGRGNFPPRFSGLQFPNYSSELNVNALELDDSALYLCASSLLQDGRNTIYFGEGSWLTVV.

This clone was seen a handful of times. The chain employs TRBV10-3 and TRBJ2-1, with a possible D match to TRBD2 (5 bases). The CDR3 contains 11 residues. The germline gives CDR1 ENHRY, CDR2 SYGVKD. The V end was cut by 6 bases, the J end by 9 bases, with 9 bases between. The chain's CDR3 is CAIRESGEQFF. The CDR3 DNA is TGTGCCATCAGGGAAAGCGGTGAGCAGTTCTTC.

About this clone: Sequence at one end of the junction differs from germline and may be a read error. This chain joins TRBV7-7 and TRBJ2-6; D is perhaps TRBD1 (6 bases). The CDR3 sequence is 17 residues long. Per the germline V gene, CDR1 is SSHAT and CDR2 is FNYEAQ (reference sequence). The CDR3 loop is CASSPGHRQDGANVLTF. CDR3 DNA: TGTGCTAGCAGCCCGGGACATCGCCAGGATGGGGCCAACGTCCTGACTTTC. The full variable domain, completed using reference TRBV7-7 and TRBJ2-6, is GAGVSQSPRYKVTKRGQDVTLRCDPISSHATLYWYQQALGQGPEFLTYFNYEAQPDKSGLPSDRFSAERPEGSISTLTIQRTEQRDSAMYRCASSPGHRQDGANVLTFGAGSRLTVL.

The CDR3 DNA is TGTGCCAGCAGCTTGGTCGGGTCTTACGAGCAGTACTTC. This gives the protein CASSLVGSYEQYF. The rearrangement uses TRBV5-6 and TRBJ2-7; D is uncertain. Trimming pared 0 bases from V and 4 bases from J, leaving 8 bases between. This CDR3 comprises 13 residues. CDR1 SGHDT and CDR2 YYEEEE come from the germline V gene. The variable domain in full, completed from reference TRBV5-6 and TRBJ2-7, reads DAGVTQSPTHLIKTRGQQVTLRCSPKSGHDTVSWYQQALGQGPQFIFQYYEEEERQRGNFPDRFSGHQFPNYSSELNVNALLLGDSALYLCASSLVGSYEQYFGPGTRLTVT.

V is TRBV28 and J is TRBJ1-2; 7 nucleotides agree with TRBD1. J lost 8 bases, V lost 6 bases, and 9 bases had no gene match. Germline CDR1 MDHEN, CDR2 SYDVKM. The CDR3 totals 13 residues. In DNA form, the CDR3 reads TGTGCCAGCAGGGGACAGCCCCGACGGGGCTACACCTTC. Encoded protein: CASRGQPRRGYTF.

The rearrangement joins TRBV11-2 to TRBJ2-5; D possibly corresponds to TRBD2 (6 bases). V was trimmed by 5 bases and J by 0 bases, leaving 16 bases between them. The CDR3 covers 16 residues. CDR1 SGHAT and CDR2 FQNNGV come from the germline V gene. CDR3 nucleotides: TGTGCCAGCAGCCAAAGGAGCGGGCTCAACCAAGAGACCCAGTACTTC. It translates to CASSQRSGLNQETQYF.

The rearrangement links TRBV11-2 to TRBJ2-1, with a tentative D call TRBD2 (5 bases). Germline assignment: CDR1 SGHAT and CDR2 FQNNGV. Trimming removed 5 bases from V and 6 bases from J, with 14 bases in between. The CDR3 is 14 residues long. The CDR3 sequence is CASSPSYAGNEQFF. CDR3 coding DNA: TGTGCCAGCAGCCCATCCTACGCGGGCAATGAGCAGTTCTTC.

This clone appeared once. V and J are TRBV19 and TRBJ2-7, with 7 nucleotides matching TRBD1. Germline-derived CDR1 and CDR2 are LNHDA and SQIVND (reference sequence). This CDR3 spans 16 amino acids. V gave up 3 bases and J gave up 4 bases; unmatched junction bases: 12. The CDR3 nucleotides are TGTGCCAGTAGTATGAGCCCGCCAGGGGGAACGTACGAGCAGTACTTC. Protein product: CASSMSPPGGTYEQYF.

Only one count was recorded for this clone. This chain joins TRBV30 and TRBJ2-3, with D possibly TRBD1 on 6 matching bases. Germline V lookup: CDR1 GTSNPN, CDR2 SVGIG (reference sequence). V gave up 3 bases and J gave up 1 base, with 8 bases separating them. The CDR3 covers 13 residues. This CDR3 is CAWRAGGTDTQYF. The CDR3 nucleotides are TGTGCCTGGAGAGCAGGGGGCACAGATACGCAGTATTTT.

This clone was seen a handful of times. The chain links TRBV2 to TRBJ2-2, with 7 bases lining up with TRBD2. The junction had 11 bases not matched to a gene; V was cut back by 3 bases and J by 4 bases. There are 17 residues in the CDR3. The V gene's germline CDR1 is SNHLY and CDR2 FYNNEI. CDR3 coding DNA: TGTGCCAGCAGTGAGGGGGAGCGGGAAAGGAGCACCGGGGAGCTGTTTTTT. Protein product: CASSEGERERSTGELFF.

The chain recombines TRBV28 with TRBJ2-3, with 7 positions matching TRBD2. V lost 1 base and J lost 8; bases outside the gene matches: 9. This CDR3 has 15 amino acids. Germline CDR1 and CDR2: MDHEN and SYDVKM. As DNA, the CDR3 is TGTGCCAGCAGTTTATCAGCGGGATTGGGACCTACGCAGTATTTT. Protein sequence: CASSLSAGLGPTQYF.

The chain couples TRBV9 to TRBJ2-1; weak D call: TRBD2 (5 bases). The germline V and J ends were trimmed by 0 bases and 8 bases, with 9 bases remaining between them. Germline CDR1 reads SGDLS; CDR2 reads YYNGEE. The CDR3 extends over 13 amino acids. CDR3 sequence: CASSVVGGHEQFF. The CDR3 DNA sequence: TGTGCCAGCAGCGTAGTGGGCGGGCATGAGCAGTTCTTC.

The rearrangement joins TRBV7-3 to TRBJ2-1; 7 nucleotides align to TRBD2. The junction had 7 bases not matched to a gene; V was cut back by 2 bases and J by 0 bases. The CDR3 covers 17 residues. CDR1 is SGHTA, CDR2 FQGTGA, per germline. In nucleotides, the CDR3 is TGTGCCAGCAGCTTAGGGTTCGGCGGGAGCTCCTACAATGAGCAGTTCTTC. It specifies CASSLGFGGSSYNEQFF.